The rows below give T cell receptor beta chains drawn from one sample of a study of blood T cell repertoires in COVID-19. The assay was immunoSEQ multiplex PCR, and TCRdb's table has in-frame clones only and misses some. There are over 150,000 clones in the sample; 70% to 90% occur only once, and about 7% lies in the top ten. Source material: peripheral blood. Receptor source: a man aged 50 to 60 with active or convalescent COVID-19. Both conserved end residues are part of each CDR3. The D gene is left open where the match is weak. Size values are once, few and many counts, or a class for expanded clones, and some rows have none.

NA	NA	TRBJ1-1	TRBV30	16	CAWSGYEGKDGTEAFF	TGTGCCTGGAGTGGTTATGAGGGCAAGGATGGCACTGAAGCTTTCTTT
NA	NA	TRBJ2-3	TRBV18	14	CASSPRAGEDTQYF	TGTGCCAGCTCACCACGGGCAGGGGAGGATACGCAGTATTTT
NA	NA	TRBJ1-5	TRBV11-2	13	CASSHGELQPQHF	TGTGCCAGCAGCCATGGGGAGCTCCAGCCCCAGCATTTT
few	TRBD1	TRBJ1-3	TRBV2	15	CASRNTGASGNTIYF	TGTGCCAGCAGGAACACAGGGGCCTCTGGAAACACCATATATTTT
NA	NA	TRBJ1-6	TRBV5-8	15	CASSLTSSYNSPLHF	TGTGCCAGCAGCTTAACGAGCTCCTATAATTCACCCCTCCACTTT
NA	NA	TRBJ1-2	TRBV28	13	CASKRQGLYGYTF	TGTGCCAGCAAAAGGCAGGGCCTCTATGGCTACACCTTC
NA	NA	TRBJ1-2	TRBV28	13	CASSLPGSYGYTF	TGTGCCAGCAGTTTACCAGGATCCTATGGCTACACCTTC
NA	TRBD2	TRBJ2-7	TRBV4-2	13	CASSREAGAEQYF	TGTGCCAGCAGCCGAGAAGCGGGAGCCGAGCAGTACTTC
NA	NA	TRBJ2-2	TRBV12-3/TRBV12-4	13	CASSSRSAGELFF	TGTGCCAGCAGCTCCCGGAGCGCCGGGGAGCTGTTTTTT
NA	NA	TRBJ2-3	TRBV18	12	CASSPREIPQYF	TGTGCCAGCTCACCACGAGAGATTCCGCAGTATTTT
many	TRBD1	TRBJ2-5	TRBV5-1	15	CASSLRQGGVKTQYF	TGCGCCAGCAGCTTGCGACAGGGGGGTGTCAAGACCCAGTACTTC
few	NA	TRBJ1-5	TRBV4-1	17	CASSQTITRGGSQPQHF	TGCGCCAGCAGCCAAACTATAACTCGGGGAGGTAGTCAGCCCCAGCATTTT
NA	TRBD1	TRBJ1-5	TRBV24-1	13	CATSEGQAQPQHF	TGTGCCACCAGTGAAGGACAGGCGCAGCCCCAGCATTTT
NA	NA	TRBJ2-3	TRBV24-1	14	CATSSSRGPDTQYF	TGTGCCACCAGCAGCTCACGAGGGCCAGATACGCAGTATTTT
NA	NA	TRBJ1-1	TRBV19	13	CASSQGHGTEAFF	TGTGCCAGTAGCCAGGGGCATGGCACTGAAGCTTTCTTT
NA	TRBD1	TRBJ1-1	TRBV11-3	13	CASSLGQGREAFF	TGTGCCAGCAGCTTAGGACAGGGGCGAGAAGCTTTCTTT